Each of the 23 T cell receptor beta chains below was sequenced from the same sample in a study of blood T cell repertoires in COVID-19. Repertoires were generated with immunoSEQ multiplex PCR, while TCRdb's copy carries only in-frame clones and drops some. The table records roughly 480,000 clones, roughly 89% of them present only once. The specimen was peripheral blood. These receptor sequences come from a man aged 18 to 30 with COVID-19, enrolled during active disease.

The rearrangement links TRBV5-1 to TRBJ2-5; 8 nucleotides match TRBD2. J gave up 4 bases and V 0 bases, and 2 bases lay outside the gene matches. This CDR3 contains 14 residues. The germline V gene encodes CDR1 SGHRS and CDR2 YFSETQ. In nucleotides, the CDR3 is TGCGCCAGCAGCTTGGGTCTAGCGGGAGAGACCCAGTACTTC. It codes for CASSLGLAGETQYF.

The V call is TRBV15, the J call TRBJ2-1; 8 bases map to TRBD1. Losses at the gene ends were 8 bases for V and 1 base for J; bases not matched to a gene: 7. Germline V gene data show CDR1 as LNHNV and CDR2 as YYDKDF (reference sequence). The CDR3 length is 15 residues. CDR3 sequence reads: CATLDREGSYNEQFF. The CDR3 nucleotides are TGTGCCACCCTGGACAGGGAAGGGTCCTACAATGAGCAGTTCTTC.

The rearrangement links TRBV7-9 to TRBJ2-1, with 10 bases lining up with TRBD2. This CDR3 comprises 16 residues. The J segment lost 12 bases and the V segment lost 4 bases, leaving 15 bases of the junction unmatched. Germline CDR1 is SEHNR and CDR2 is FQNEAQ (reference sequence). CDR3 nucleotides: TGTGCCAGCAGCTCCCTGGGGGCTAGCGGGGGAGGTGGGCAGTTCTTC. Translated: CASSSLGASGGGGQFF.

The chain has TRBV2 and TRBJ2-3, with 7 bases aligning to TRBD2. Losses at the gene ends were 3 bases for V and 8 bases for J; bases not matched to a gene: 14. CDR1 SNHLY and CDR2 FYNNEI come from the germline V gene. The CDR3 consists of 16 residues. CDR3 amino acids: CASSDDRGVAQGTQYF. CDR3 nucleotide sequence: TGTGCCAGCAGTGACGACCGGGGGGTCGCGCAAGGTACGCAGTATTTT.

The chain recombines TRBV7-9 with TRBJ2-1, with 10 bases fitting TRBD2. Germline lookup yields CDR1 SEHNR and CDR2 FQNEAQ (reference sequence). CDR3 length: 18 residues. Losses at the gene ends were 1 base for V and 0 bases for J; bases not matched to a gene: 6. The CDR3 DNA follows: TGTGCCAGCAGCTTAGAGGGACTAGCGAGAAGCTCCTACAATGAGCAGTTCTTC. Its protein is CASSLEGLARSSYNEQFF. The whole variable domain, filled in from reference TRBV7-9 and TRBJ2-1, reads DTGVSQNPRHKITKRGQNVTFRCDPISEHNRLYWYRQTLGQGPEFLTYFQNEAQLEKSRLLSDRFSAERPKGSFSTLEIQRTEQGDSAMYLCASSLEGLARSSYNEQFFGPGTRLTVL.

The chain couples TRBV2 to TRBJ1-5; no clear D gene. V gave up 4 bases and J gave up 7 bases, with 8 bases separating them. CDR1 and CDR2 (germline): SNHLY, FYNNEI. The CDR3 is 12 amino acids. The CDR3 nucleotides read TGTGCCAGCAGTGGAAGTGAGCAGCCCCAGCATTTT. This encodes CASSGSEQPQHF.

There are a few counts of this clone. This CDR3 reads CASSEGLREGTDTQYF. CDR3 bases: TGTGCCAGCAGCGAGGGGTTGCGGGAAGGCACAGATACGCAGTATTTT. V gene TRBV9 combines with J gene TRBJ2-3, with a tentative D call TRBD2 (6 bases). V lost 3 bases to trimming and J lost 1 base, with 15 bases between them. The CDR3 covers 16 residues. CDR1 is SGDLS and CDR2 is YYNGEE in the germline V gene. The whole variable domain, filled in from reference TRBV9 and TRBJ2-3, reads DSGVTQTPKHLITATGQRVTLRCSPRSGDLSVYWYQQSLDQGLQFLIQYYNGEERAKGNILERFSAQQFPDLHSELNLSSLELGDSALYFCASSEGLREGTDTQYFGPGTRLTVL.

Written as DNA, the CDR3 is TGTGCCAGCAGTTTAGCGGGAGGCGACTTTTACGAGCAGTACTTC. This gives the protein CASSLAGGDFYEQYF. V usage is TRBV27 and J usage is TRBJ2-7; 8 nucleotides align to TRBD2. Germline assignment: CDR1 MNHEY and CDR2 SMNVEV (reference sequence). The CDR3 contains 15 residues. Trimming cost V 2 bases and J 4 bases; bases outside gene matches: 7.

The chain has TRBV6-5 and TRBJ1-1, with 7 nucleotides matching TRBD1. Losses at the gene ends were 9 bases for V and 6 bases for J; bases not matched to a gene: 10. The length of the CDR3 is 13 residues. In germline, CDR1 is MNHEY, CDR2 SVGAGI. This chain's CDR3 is CASTRDRKSEAFF. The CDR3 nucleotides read TGTGCCAGTACCCGGGACAGAAAGTCTGAAGCTTTCTTT.

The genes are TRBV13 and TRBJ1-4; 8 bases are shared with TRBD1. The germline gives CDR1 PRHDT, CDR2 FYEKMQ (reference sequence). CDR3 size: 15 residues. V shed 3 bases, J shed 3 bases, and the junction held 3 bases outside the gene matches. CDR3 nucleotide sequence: TGTGCCAGCAGCTTGGGACAGGCTTCTAATGAAAAACTGTTTTTT. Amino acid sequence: CASSLGQASNEKLFF.

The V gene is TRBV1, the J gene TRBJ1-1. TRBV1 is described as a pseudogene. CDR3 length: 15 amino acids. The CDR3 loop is CTSSQVFEGVTEAFF. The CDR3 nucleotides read TGCACCAGCAGCCAAGTATTTGAGGGTGTCACTGAAGCTTTCTTT.

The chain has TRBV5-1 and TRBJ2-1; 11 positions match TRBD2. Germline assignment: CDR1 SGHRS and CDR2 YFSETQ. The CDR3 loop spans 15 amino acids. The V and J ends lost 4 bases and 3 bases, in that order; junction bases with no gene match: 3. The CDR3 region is CASSAGLADYNEQFF. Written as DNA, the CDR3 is TGCGCCAGCAGCGCGGGACTAGCGGACTACAATGAGCAGTTCTTC.

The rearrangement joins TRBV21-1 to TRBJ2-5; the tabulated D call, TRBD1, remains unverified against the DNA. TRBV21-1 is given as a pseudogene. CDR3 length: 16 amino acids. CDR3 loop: CASSKGRWGRQETQYF. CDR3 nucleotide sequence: TGTGCCAGCAGCAAAGGTCGGTGGGGGCGGCAAGAGACCCAGTACTTC.

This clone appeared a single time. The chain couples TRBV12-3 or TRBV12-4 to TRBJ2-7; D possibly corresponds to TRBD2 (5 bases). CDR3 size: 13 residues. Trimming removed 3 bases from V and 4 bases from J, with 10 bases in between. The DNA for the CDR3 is TGTGCCAGCAGTTTTGAGGGCGGGTACGAGCAGTACTTC. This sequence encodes CASSFEGGYEQYF.

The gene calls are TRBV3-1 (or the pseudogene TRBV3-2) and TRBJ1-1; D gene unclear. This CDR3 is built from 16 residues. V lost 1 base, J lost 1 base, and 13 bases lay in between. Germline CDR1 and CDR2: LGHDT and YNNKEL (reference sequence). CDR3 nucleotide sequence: TGTGCCAGCAGCCAAGGGAGCGGGCACAGGAACACTGAAGCTTTCTTT. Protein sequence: CASSQGSGHRNTEAFF.

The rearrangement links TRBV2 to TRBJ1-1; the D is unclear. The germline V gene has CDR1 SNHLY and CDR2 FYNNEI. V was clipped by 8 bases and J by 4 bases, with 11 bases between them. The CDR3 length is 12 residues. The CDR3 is CASGGIRTEAFF. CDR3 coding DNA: TGTGCCAGCGGAGGAATTCGCACTGAAGCTTTCTTT.

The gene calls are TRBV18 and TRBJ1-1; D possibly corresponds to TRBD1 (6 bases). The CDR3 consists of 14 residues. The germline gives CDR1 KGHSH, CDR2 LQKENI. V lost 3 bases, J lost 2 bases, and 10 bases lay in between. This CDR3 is CASSPTTGNTEAFF. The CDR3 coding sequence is TGTGCCAGCTCACCGACGACAGGCAACACTGAAGCTTTCTTT.

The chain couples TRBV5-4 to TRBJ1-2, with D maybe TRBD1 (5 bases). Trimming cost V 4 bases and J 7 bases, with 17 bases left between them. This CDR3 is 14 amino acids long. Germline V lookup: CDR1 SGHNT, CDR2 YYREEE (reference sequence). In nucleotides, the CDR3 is TGTGCCAGCAGCCTCGGTGGGGGGATGGGTGGCTACACCTTC. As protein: CASSLGGGMGGYTF.

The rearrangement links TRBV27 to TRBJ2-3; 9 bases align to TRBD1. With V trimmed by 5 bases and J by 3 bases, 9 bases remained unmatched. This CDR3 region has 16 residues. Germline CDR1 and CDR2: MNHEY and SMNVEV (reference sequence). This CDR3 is CASSADRGRGTDTQYF. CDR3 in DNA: TGTGCCAGCAGTGCCGACAGGGGGAGAGGTACAGATACGCAGTATTTT.

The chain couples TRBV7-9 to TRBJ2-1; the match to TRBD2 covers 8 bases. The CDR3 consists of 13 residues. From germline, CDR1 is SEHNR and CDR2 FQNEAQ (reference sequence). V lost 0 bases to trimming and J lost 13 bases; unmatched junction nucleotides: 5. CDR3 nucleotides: TGTGCCAGCAGCTTAGCGCTCGGGGGGGCCCAGTTCTTC. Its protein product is CASSLALGGAQFF.

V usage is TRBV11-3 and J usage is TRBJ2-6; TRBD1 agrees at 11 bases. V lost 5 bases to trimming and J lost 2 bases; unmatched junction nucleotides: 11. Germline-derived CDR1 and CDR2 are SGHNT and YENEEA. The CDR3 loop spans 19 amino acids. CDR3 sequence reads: CASSLTRWDRGAGANVLTF. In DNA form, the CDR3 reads TGTGCCAGCAGCCTTACCCGCTGGGACAGGGGGGCTGGGGCCAACGTCCTGACTTTC.

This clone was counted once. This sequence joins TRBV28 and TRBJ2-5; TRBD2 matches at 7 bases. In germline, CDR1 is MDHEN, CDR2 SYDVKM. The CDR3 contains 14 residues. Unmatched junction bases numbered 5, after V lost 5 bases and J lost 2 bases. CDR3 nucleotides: TGTGCCAGCAGTCTTACGGGAGGTCAAGAGACCCAGTACTTC. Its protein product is CASSLTGGQETQYF. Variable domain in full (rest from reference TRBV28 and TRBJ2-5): DVKVTQSSRYLVKRTGEKVFLECVQDMDHENMFWYRQDPGLGLRLIYFSYDVKMKEKGDIPEGYSVSREKKERFSLILESASTNQTSMYLCASSLTGGQETQYFGPGTRLLVL.

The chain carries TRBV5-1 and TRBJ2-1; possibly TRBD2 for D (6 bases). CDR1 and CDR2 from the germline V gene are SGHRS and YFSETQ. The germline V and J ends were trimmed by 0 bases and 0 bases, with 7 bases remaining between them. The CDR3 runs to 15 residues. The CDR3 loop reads CASSLGRASYNEQFF. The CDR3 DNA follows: TGCGCCAGCAGCTTGGGGAGGGCCTCCTACAATGAGCAGTTCTTC. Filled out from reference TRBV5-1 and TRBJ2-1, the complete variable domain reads KAGVTQTPRYLIKTRGQQVTLSCSPISGHRSVSWYQQTPGQGLQFLFEYFSETQRNKGNFPGRFSGRQFSNSRSEMNVSTLELGDSALYLCASSLGRASYNEQFFGPGTRLTVL.